Only one count was recorded for the clone carrying this T cell receptor beta chain. TCRdb's copy holds only in-frame clones and misses some; the assay was immunoSEQ multiplex PCR. The sample holds tens of thousands of clones, roughly 87% seen once. This record comes from a study of blood T cell repertoires in COVID-19. CDR3 size: 16 residues. J gave up 6 bases and V 0 bases, and 8 bases lay outside the gene matches. Germline CDR1 is MGHRA and CDR2 is YSYEKL. Sequencing used peripheral blood. The chain links TRBV4-1 to TRBJ2-3, with 8 bases lining up with TRBD2. This TCR was sampled from a man aged 45-65 years with active COVID-19. Written as DNA, the CDR3 is TGCGCCAGCAGCCAAGAATCCATGGGACTAGAGGATACGCAGTATTTT. The encoded protein is CASSQESMGLEDTQYF.